This T cell receptor (beta chain) was documented in a study of beta chain features in type 1 diabetes. Overall study findings and caveats: In every one of the four CD4+ subsets, TCRB CDR3s were moderately but significantly shorter in Type 1 diabetes patients.

This CDR3 has 13 amino acids. After removal of 1 base from V and 4 bases from J, the junction contained 0 bases not matched to a gene. CDR1 is GTSNPN and CDR2 is SVGIG in the germline V gene (reference sequence). On this clone: The antigen remains unidentified. Other DNA sequences in this specimen translate into the identical CDR3.

Investigators reverse transcribed all isolated RNA, so they sequenced expressed TCRB transcripts. Data came from immunoSEQ multiplex PCR; TCRdb stores just in-frame clones and leaves some out. Here the sample spans hundreds of thousands of clones, over 11% being singletons. The sample comprised naive CD4+ T cells from blood. This chain joins TRBV30 and TRBJ1-5, with 8 bases identical to TRBD1. The source of this sequence is a man aged 18 to 29 with type 1 diabetes. CDR3 nucleotide sequence: TGTGCCTGGAGTGACAGGGGGAATCAGCCCCAGCATTTT. Encoded protein: CAWSDRGNQPQHF.